This T cell receptor (beta chain) was identified in a study of T cells expressing NK-cell markers. Study summary: HCMV serostatus: seven of eight sequenced donors positive, one negative.

Reprocessing the 5' RACE reads, TCRdb reports a single entry for every CDR3 protein and omits DNA. The sample totals fewer than 400,000 distinct CDR3 sequences. The CDR3 has 14 amino acids. CDR1 is SEHNR and CDR2 is FQNEAQ in the germline V gene (reference sequence). The rearrangement uses TRBV7-9 and TRBJ1-2; there is no DNA to check the TCRdb D call of TRBD1. The clonotype was recovered from a woman aged 45-60 years in good health. Sequencing used blood T cells: a sorted CD56 or NKG2C T cell subset, CD4+ or CD8+ T cells, or bulk PBMC T cells (not recorded which). CDR3 sequence: CASSKNVAGYGYTF.